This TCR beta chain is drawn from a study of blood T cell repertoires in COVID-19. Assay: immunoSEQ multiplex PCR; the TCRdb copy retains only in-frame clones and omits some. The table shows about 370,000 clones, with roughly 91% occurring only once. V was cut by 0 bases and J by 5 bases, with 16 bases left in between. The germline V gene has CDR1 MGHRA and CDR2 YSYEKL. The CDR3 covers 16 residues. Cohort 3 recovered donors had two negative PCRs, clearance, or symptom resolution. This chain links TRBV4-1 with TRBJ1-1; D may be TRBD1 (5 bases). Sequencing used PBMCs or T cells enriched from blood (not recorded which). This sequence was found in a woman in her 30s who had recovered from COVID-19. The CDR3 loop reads CASSQDRGLGKTEAFF. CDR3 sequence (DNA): TGCGCCAGCAGCCAAGATAGGGGACTCGGGAAAACTGAAGCTTTCTTT.